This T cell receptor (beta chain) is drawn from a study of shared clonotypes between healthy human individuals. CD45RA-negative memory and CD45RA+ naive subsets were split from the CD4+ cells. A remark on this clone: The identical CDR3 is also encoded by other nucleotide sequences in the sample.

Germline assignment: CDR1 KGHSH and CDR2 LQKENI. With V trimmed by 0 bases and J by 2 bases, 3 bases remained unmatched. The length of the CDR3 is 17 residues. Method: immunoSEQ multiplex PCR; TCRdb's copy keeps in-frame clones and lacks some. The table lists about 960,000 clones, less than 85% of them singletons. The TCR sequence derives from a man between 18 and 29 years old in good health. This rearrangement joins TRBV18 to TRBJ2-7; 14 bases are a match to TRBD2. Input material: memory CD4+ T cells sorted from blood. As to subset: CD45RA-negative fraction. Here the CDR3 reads CASSPPGLAGGTYEQYF. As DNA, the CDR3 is TGTGCCAGCTCACCACCCGGACTAGCGGGAGGTACCTACGAGCAGTACTTC.